Given below is one T cell receptor beta chain in context. This record comes from a study of graft-versus-host responses after intestinal transplantation. Across the whole study: Recipients underwent multivisceral, liver-intestinal, or isolated intestinal transplants. Every transplant recipient was induced with anti-thymocyte globulin, then maintained on tacrolimus and steroids for about 3 years.

The V and J ends lost 6 bases and 6 bases, in that order; junction bases with no gene match: 10. The CDR3 runs to 15 residues. Germline CDR1 reads LNHDA; CDR2 reads SQIVND (reference sequence). Generated by immunoSEQ multiplex PCR, the TCRdb table keeps only in-frame clones and is missing some. The sample records thousands of clones, under 75% being singletons. The sequenced sample was PBMCs, obtained 541 days after intestinal transplant. This TCR derives from a human patient who received an intestinal transplant, so some T cells may come from the graft donor. V and J are TRBV19 and TRBJ2-3; 9 positions match TRBD2. The CDR3 nucleotides read TGTGCCAGTAGCCCAATAGCGGGGGAAAGCGATACGCAGTATTTT. It specifies CASSPIAGESDTQYF.